Following are 11 T cell receptor beta chains from one sample sequenced in a study of cytomegalovirus exposure and HLA in healthy donors. PCR used 60 Vbeta primers and 13 Jbeta primers. Here immunoSEQ multiplex PCR was the method, and the copy in TCRdb shows in-frame clones only, minus some. The table has around 130,000 clones, roughly 88% seen once. The specimen sequenced was PBMCs. These receptors originate from a man aged 50-59 years in good health and CMV-seronegative.

This chain links TRBV19 with TRBJ2-5; TRBD1 might be the D (5 bases). With the DNA end fitting TRBJ2-7 better, the J assignment may be wrong. Germline values: CDR1 LNHDA, CDR2 SQIVND (reference sequence). This CDR3 is built from 16 residues. Here the CDR3 reads CASSPSTAPGSYEQYF. In DNA, the CDR3 is TGTGCCAGTAGTCCCTCGACAGCCCCAGGGTCCTACGAGCAGTACTTC.

The V call is TRBV4-1, the J call TRBJ1-2; no firm D call. Germline assignment: CDR1 MGHRA and CDR2 YSYEKL. Trimming stripped 0 bases from V and 4 bases from J, with 15 bases between. The CDR3 length is 16 residues. The CDR3 protein is CASSQDGSRESYGYTF. The CDR3 nucleotides are TGCGCCAGCAGCCAAGATGGTAGTAGAGAGAGCTATGGCTACACCTTC.

A word on this clone: One end of the junction fails to match germline, which may point to a read error. The chain employs TRBV19 and TRBJ1-1; D not certain. The CDR3 length is 12 residues. Germline lookup yields CDR1 LNHDA and CDR2 SQIVND (reference sequence). The CDR3 loop is CASMRGLTGAFF. CDR3 sequence (DNA): TGTGCCAGTATGAGAGGACTCACTGGAGCTTTCTTT.

The chain is built from TRBV27 and TRBJ1-1, with 7 bases matching TRBD1. The CDR3 covers 15 residues. Germline CDR1 and CDR2: MNHEY and SMNVEV (reference sequence). Germline trimming cut 6 bases from V and 4 bases from J; bases unmatched to any gene: 11. The DNA for the CDR3 is TGTGCCAGCAGCGTAACAGGGGTAGGATCCACTGAAGCTTTCTTT. Translated: CASSVTGVGSTEAFF.

The chain uses TRBV25-1 and TRBJ1-2; TRBD1 aligns across 9 bases. Trimming at V came to 4 bases and at J to 4 bases, leaving 10 bases not matched to a gene. There are 16 residues in the CDR3. CDR1 and CDR2 (germline): MGHDK, SYGVNS. Written as DNA, the CDR3 is TGTGCCAGCAGTGGGGACAGGGCCCCCCTCGGCTATGGCTACACCTTC. Translated: CASSGDRAPLGYGYTF.

Here the CDR3 DNA reads TGTGCCAGCAGCGGGGGGGGTGACACTGAAGCTTTCTTT. As protein: CASSGGGDTEAFF. The chain links TRBV9 to TRBJ1-1; tentatively, D is TRBD1 (5 bases). This CDR3 region has 13 residues. Germline V gene lookup returns CDR1 SGDLS and CDR2 YYNGEE. The V gene lost 3 bases and the J gene lost 3 bases, with 9 bases spanning the gap.

This chain uses TRBV2 with TRBJ2-5; 11 nucleotides line up with TRBD2. The CDR3 totals 14 residues. Germline V CDR1 and CDR2: SNHLY, FYNNEI. V lost 7 bases, J lost 5 bases, and 6 bases stayed unmatched. CDR3 coding DNA: TGTGCCAGCACAATGGGGACTAGCGGCGAGACCCAGTACTTC. As protein: CASTMGTSGETQYF.

V and J are TRBV11-2 and TRBJ2-3; D is ambiguous. CDR1 is SGHAT, CDR2 FQNNGV, per germline. The V end lost 4 bases, the J end lost 6 bases, and 11 bases lay between the germline ends. CDR3 length equals 13 residues. The CDR3 here is CASSSVVADTQYF. The DNA for the CDR3 is TGTGCCAGCAGCTCCGTAGTAGCCGATACGCAGTATTTT.

This chain joins TRBV21-1 and TRBJ2-7; TRBD1 is the table's D call, not checked against the DNA. TRBV21-1 is annotated as a pseudogene. The CDR3 totals 16 residues. The CDR3 spells CASSKAGIRAPYEQYF. CDR3 DNA: TGTGCCAGCAGCAAAGCAGGGATCAGGGCCCCCTACGAGCAGTACTTC.

The chain uses TRBV6-5 and TRBJ1-1; D unresolved. Trimming took off 7 bases at V and 4 bases at J, with 16 bases between the two ends. Germline V gene lookup returns CDR1 MNHEY and CDR2 SVGAGI. The CDR3 consists of 14 residues. The CDR3 region is CASTLIWEGTEAFF. CDR3 in DNA: TGTGCCAGCACCCTGATATGGGAGGGCACTGAAGCTTTCTTT.

As concerns this clone: The conserved final phenylalanine or tryptophan is absent from the CDR3, which likely points to a read error. No DNA is shown, since the ends of the CDR3 on it are uncertain; the CDR3 is the one TCRdb lists. The genes are TRBV25-1 and TRBJ1-4; TRBD1, the table's D call, lacks a check against the DNA. Germline CDR1 reads MGHDK; CDR2 reads SYGVNS. The CDR3 has 15 residues if both end residues are counted. The CDR3 region is CASSEVFGHREKLFL.